The T cell receptor beta chain described here comes from a study of cytomegalovirus exposure and HLA in healthy donors (dated by TCRdb to 2016 to 2017). About the investigation overall: In an earlier analysis of roughly 590 of the donors, about 270 Gb of sequence data and approximately 100 million unique TCR beta sequences from approximately 180 million T cells were reported. Genome-wide SNP genotypes for about 55% of the 666 donors were used in a later genetic analysis, which treated that subset as a discovery cohort. Across about 370 genotyped donors of the cohort, an average of about 240,000 unique TCR beta nucleotide sequences per donor were sequenced, and roughly 20% of those sequences were non-productive. Rather than using new phenotypic data, the later analysis identified candidate immune exposures from TCR beta sequences and from how often those sequences occurred across donors. A later analysis re-examined previously published TCR beta repertoires from just over 650 donors and added high-resolution HLA genotyping to investigate patterns of TCR occurrence. All discovery cohort repertoires had been generated using a single sequencing platform. To predict cytomegalovirus infection status, the study brought together high-throughput TCR immunosequencing, statistical association of individual TCRs with disease status, and machine learning. To decide whether each TCR beta V gene segment behaved as functional or pseudogenic, an earlier analysis of nearly 600 of the donors relied on high-throughput TCR beta sequencing. Of the 398 genotyped donors, approximately 83% fell in the genetic ancestry cluster associated with self-reported Caucasian donors. A separate validation cohort of roughly 120 different subjects was used in addition to the roughly 700-subject first cohort. Using immunosequencing, the study profiled T cell repertoires from some 670 subjects and related those repertoires to cytomegalovirus serostatus. Around 330 gigabases of sequencing data and around 90 million unique TCR sequences made up an early release that covered about 640 HLA-typed donors. Donor age, sex, ethnicity and CMV serostatus were compiled together with the repertoire data. Roughly five DR-DQ haplotypes were handled as single units for association and clustering because linkage in the cohort was strong. HLA typing included class I and class II loci at four-digit resolution. Typing coverage differed by locus: A, B, C, DRB1 and DQB1 were typed in about 620-630 donors, DQA1 in around 500, DPA1 in nearly 610, and DPB1 in 472. The study aimed to test whether cataloging public T cell receptors could reveal signatures of past pathogen exposure.

The cohort consisted of more than 650 healthy bone marrow donors. At the time of sampling, every cohort member was nominally healthy, though immune exposures that went unrecorded were likely present. The donor tested CMV seronegative, placing the donor among the 352 seronegative members of the cohort. Every donor gave a peripheral blood sample, and the peripheral blood mononuclear cells from that sample were used for TCR beta sequencing. The Qiagen DNeasy Blood Extraction Kit was used to extract genomic DNA from the blood cell samples. The library relied on the immunoSEQ multiplex PCR assay. For the multiplex PCR, a mixture combining 60 forward primers for TCR Vbeta segments and 13 reverse primers for TCR Jbeta segments was used. A multiplex PCR assay on genomic DNA amplified the CDR3 region of rearranged TCR beta genes. Amplified TCR beta libraries were sequenced as 87-base-pair reads on the Illumina HiSeq System. The study's own analysis went as follows. A later analysis counted approximately 76 million unique TCR beta chains across the 700 or so repertoires, and 10 million to 12 million of these chains were shared by at least two donors. To remove PCR and sequencing errors, raw reads were error-corrected and collapsed into unique sequences using a nearest-neighbor algorithm that merged closely related sequences. Alignment of CDR3 sequences to IMGT reference sequences was used to assign V, D and J gene segments. For a sequence to be retained, a match of at least six nucleotides to both a V gene segment and a J gene segment was required. Rearrangements were classified as productive when the CDR3 lacked stop codons and remained in frame with V and J, and all other rearrangements were classified as non-productive. CDR3 was defined according to IMGT convention as the region running from the second conserved V-encoded cysteine to the conserved J-encoded phenylalanine. The earlier analysis of some 540 of the donors excluded any sequence lacking an unambiguous match to a single V gene segment. An earlier analysis of a few hundred of the donors called V segments functional above 56.7% productive rearrangements and segregating when the between-donor standard deviation exceeded 5%. A statistical classification framework was built to diagnose cytomegalovirus status from the catalog of TCR beta chain sequences. V and J gene assignment, in a later analysis, came from comparing TCR nucleotide sequences with IMGT/GENE-DB human TR gene sequences. In a later analysis, CDR3 sequences and most-parsimonious VDJ recombination scenarios were assigned using the TCRdist pipeline. A later analysis defined each TCR beta chain by its CDR3 amino acid sequence plus V-gene family, and excluded reads lacking a unique V-gene family. As a way to deal with suspected cross-contamination and a sequencing artifact, a later analysis dropped approximately 570 nucleotide sequences that were highly shared and had low generation probability. In a later analysis, a clonal expansion index for each public chain was calculated from normalized within-repertoire ranks of inferred template counts. In a later analysis, generation probabilities were computed with a VDJ recombination model fitted to out-of-frame rearrangements, and the resulting probabilities were checked against IGoR. A later analysis scored TCR-TCR, TCR-HLA and TCR-CMV co-occurrence with hypergeometric tests, applying a repertoire-size bias correction to TCR pairs. A later analysis estimated false discovery rates by permuting HLA or CMV assignments 20 times. In a later analysis, co-occurring TCRs were grouped using DBSCAN, and TCRdist sequence similarity was added for clustering within HLA-allele-positive subsets. Repertoires with fewer than 30,000 or more than 120,000 public chains, plus five repertoires with anomalous nucleotide sharing, were excluded from co-occurrence clustering. TCRdb carries this immuneACCESS record with in-frame sequences only. Its versions omit some clonotypes, under half of them owing to an unresolved V gene in the studies checked, with the rest unexplained. That table supplies the V and J calls and clone size; D and trimming were determined from the DNA. The sample table records roughly 84,000 clones. The ten largest clones take up more than 0.45% of the sample.

Here is what the overall study found, with its caveats: An association between a missense DCLRE1C variant and V-gene and J-gene trimming of TCR beta chains was found in a later genetic analysis and replicated in an independent cohort. Because counts were too low, roughly 16 rarely observed V segments, including chromosome 9 orphons, were left out of the earlier analysis of some 600 of the donors. A cluster of highly shared sequence variants was judged likely to be a technical artifact of the sequencing pipeline. CMV serostatus was the only immune exposure information available for the cohort. The presence/absence analyses assumed that sequencing depth was roughly uniform across donors, and that assumption may not be true. In a later analysis, several top co-occurrence clusters were reported to appear linked to parvovirus B19, influenza, CMV and Epstein-Barr virus. According to a later genetic analysis, donors in an Asian-associated ancestry cluster had fewer N-insertions in productive TCRs than the roughly 660-donor mean. Most TCR sequences were observed very rarely across donors, whereas some public TCRs were present in many individuals. Correlated functional status among segregating V segments might reflect linkage disequilibrium, but an unknown experimental factor could not be ruled out. In a later analysis, most CMV-associated TCR beta chains were found to appear HLA-restricted, with HLA associations seemingly driven largely by CMV exposure. A few of the identified cytomegalovirus-associated TCR beta chains were confirmed in vitro to be specific for cytomegalovirus antigens. Cytomegalovirus status was reported to be diagnosed by the classifier with high specificity and sensitivity in both the original and validation cohorts. A further reported finding was that TCR beta sequences accurately predicted the HLA-A and HLA-B alleles for most subjects in the first cohort. An earlier analysis of approximately 570 of the donors showed that most TCR beta V segments appeared in productive rearrangements either about 87% or about 30% of the time, which broadly matched IMGT annotations. In a later analysis, HLA-associated TCR beta chains were found to be more clonally expanded and to have lower generation probabilities than equally common non-associated chains. The authors suggested that the approach could potentially be generalized to other disease states and immunological phenotypes. The study listed approximately 150 TCR beta chains as associated with cytomegalovirus. Because HLA typing was unavailable for some donors at each locus, only the typed subset was used in association tests. Specific HLA alleles were associated with 15,000 to 20,000 TCR beta sequences at a false discovery rate of 0.05 in a later analysis. Only TCR beta chains were sequenced in this cohort, and the absence of alpha or paired-chain data limited detectable features. Strong co-occurrence of HLA alleles, especially DR and DQ, made assigning TCR associations to individual alleles difficult. A later analysis found that TCR association rates varied across HLA loci, with DRB1 alleles showing the most associated TCRs and HLA-C alleles the fewest. Some IMGT-functional V segments, including TRBV6-2 and TRBV6-3, could not be told apart with the 87-base-pair reads, so those segments were excluded.

Including the terminal cysteine and phenylalanine, the CDR3 comprises 16 residues. Just the 48-base CDR3 DNA is kept, in frame starting at base 1. CDR1 KGHSH and CDR2 LQKENI are derived from the germline V gene. Here V drops 3 bases and J drops 1 base, and the junction holds 2 bases not matched to any gene. Comment on this clone: Its antigen remains unidentified.

The source is a man in his forties or fifties in good health and CMV-seronegative. The chain was built from TRBV18 and TRBJ2-5, with 13 bases matching TRBD2. The sequencing input was PBMCs. The CDR3 region has the sequence CASSPGTSGAQETQYF. The DNA sequence is given as TGTGCCAGCTCACCTGGGACTAGCGGGGCCCAAGAGACCCAGTACTTC.